The 30 T cell receptor beta chains below come from one sample, sequenced in a study of graft-versus-host responses after intestinal transplantation. Repertoires were generated with immunoSEQ multiplex PCR, while TCRdb's copy carries only in-frame clones and drops some. The sample includes fewer than 80,000 clones, roughly 90% seen only once; the top ten take roughly 1.6%. Their cognate antigens are unknown. The sample consisted of unstimulated CD8+ T cells sorted from spleen or lymph node cells, taken before transplant. The receptors originated from a human donor who was the organ donor for an intestinal transplant.

This clone was detected once. The J gene is TRBJ1-2, the V gene TRBV7-9; D is possibly TRBD1 (6 bases). This CDR3 region has 13 residues. The germline V gene has CDR1 SEHNR and CDR2 FQNEAQ (reference sequence). V gave up 5 bases and J gave up 6 bases, with 13 bases separating them. This CDR3 reads CASSQPRDNGYTF. DNA of the CDR3: TGTGCCAGCAGCCAACCCCGGGACAATGGCTACACCTTC.

The sample holds one count of this clone. The chain has TRBV23-1 and TRBJ2-3, with D perhaps matching TRBD2 (7 bases). TRBV23-1 is filed as an ORF, its function uncertain. Trimming removed 0 bases at V and 4 bases at J, with 17 bases between. The CDR3 covers 17 residues. The CDR3 region is CASSQSFGGQVPDTQYF. CDR3 nucleotide sequence: TGCGCCAGCAGTCAATCGTTCGGGGGGCAAGTCCCAGATACGCAGTATTTT.

The genes are TRBV23-1 and TRBJ1-1; 7 nucleotides align to TRBD1. TRBV23-1 is assigned to the ORF class and has an uncertain function. With 3 bases clipped from V and 2 bases from J, the junction kept 9 bases outside the gene matches. This CDR3 region has 16 residues. CDR3 residues: CASSHDETGINTEAFF. The CDR3 DNA is TGCGCCAGCAGTCATGATGAGACAGGGATAAACACTGAAGCTTTCTTT.

The rearrangement joins TRBV5-1 to TRBJ2-1; D unclear. Trimming shortened V by 6 bases and J by 9 bases, and 10 bases separated the two germline ends. Per germline, CDR1 SGHRS and CDR2 YFSETQ. This CDR3 contains 11 residues. In nucleotides, the CDR3 is TGCGCCAGCACCCTACTCGGTGAGCAGTTCTTC. Protein sequence: CASTLLGEQFF.

The gene calls are TRBV19 and TRBJ1-1, with unresolved D. CDR1 is LNHDA and CDR2 is SQIVND in the germline V gene (reference sequence). Between the trimmed V and J ends, which lost 1 base and 1 base, there was a span of 7 bases. CDR3 length equals 14 residues. CDR3 residues: CASSIGEGNTEAFF. The DNA of the CDR3 is TGTGCCAGTAGTATAGGGGAGGGGAACACTGAAGCTTTCTTT.

A single count supports this clone. The V gene is TRBV2, the J gene TRBJ1-1; D is undetermined. V was cut by 7 bases and J by 1 base, with 19 bases left in between. This CDR3 contains 16 residues. Per the germline V gene, CDR1 is SNHLY and CDR2 is FYNNEI. The CDR3 reads CASIRNAGPGNTEAFF. CDR3 bases: TGTGCCAGCATCCGGAATGCAGGTCCAGGGAACACTGAAGCTTTCTTT. Full variable domain (missing parts from reference TRBV2 and TRBJ1-1): EPEVTQTPSHQVTQMGQEVILRCVPISNHLYFYWYRQILGQKVEFLVSFYNNEISEKSEIFDDQFSVERPDGSNFTLKIRSTKLEDSAMYFCASIRNAGPGNTEAFFGQGTRLTVV.

The V and J genes are TRBV7-2 and TRBJ2-1, with TRBD2 matching over 16 bases. The CDR3 runs 18 residues. The ends lost 0 bases at V and 5 bases at J; junction bases unmatched: 4. Germline CDR1 and CDR2: SGHTA and FQGNSA. CDR3 sequence: CASSLAGLAGGPDNEQFF. CDR3 sequence (DNA): TGTGCCAGCAGCTTAGCGGGACTAGCGGGAGGGCCTGACAATGAGCAGTTCTTC.

The chain uses TRBV4-1 and TRBJ1-1; tentatively, D is TRBD1 (6 bases). Germline-derived CDR1 and CDR2 are MGHRA and YSYEKL. This CDR3 is 15 amino acids long. The V end lost 5 bases, the J end lost 3 bases, and 16 bases lay between the germline ends. The CDR3 is CASSSSGGPHTEAFF. CDR3 bases: TGCGCCAGCAGCAGCAGTGGGGGCCCACACACTGAAGCTTTCTTT.

The chain is built from TRBV28 and TRBJ2-3; D call uncertain. CDR3 length equals 14 residues. Germline V lookup: CDR1 MDHEN, CDR2 SYDVKM. V lost 4 bases to trimming and J lost 0 bases, with 8 bases between them. CDR3 sequence: CASSYLESTDTQYF. In DNA form, the CDR3 reads TGTGCCAGCAGTTATTTAGAAAGCACAGATACGCAGTATTTT.

The chain recombines TRBV28 with TRBJ2-7; 10 bases align to TRBD2. The length of the CDR3 is 15 residues. Per the germline V gene, CDR1 is MDHEN and CDR2 is SYDVKM. The ends lost 6 bases at V and 7 bases at J; junction bases unmatched: 12. In DNA, the CDR3 is TGTGCCAGCAGCCCCGGGACTAGCGCCACCGTGGAGCAGTACTTC. It is translated as CASSPGTSATVEQYF.

V is TRBV2 and J is TRBJ1-3, with D hard to call. V dropped 7 bases and J dropped 0 bases, with 16 bases sitting between them. CDR1 SNHLY and CDR2 FYNNEI come from the germline V gene. This CDR3 region has 16 residues. This chain's CDR3 is CASTIWSYYSGNTIYF. In nucleotides, the CDR3 is TGTGCCAGCACGATTTGGTCTTACTACTCTGGAAACACCATATATTTT.

This clone was seen a handful of times. The V and J genes are TRBV9 and TRBJ1-4, with D possibly being TRBD1 (5 bases). The germline V gene encodes CDR1 SGDLS and CDR2 YYNGEE. Trimming took off 4 bases at V and 7 bases at J, with 17 bases between the two ends. This CDR3 is 15 amino acids long. This CDR3 reads CASSWGRLSGEKLFF. In DNA form, the CDR3 reads TGTGCCAGCAGCTGGGGCCGTCTTTCTGGTGAAAAACTGTTTTTT.

The V gene is TRBV19, the J gene TRBJ2-1, with D possibly matching TRBD1 (8 bases). The CDR3 is 15 amino acids. CDR1 is LNHDA, CDR2 SQIVND, per germline (reference sequence). V lost 3 bases, J lost 8 bases, and 17 bases lay in between. The CDR3: CASSIGRQGRDEQFF. The CDR3 region has the DNA TGTGCCAGTAGTATCGGTCGACAGGGGAGGGATGAGCAGTTCTTC.

The CDR3 nucleotides read TGTGCCCGTCCCCGGGGTGAAAAACTGTTTTTT. It codes for CARPRGEKLFF. The chain recombines TRBV21-1 with TRBJ1-4. TRBV21-1 is a pseudogene segment. CDR3 length: 11 residues.

V is TRBV2 and J is TRBJ1-2, with TRBD1 identical over 8 bases. The ends lost 6 bases at V and 6 bases at J; junction bases unmatched: 12. The CDR3 contains 15 residues. Germline loops: CDR1 SNHLY, CDR2 FYNNEI. CDR3 residues: CASSASRGQAHGYTF. CDR3 nucleotide sequence: TGTGCCAGCAGCGCCAGCCGGGGACAGGCCCATGGCTACACCTTC. The variable domain in full, completed from reference TRBV2 and TRBJ1-2, reads EPEVTQTPSHQVTQMGQEVILRCVPISNHLYFYWYRQILGQKVEFLVSFYNNEISEKSEIFDDQFSVERPDGSNFTLKIRSTKLEDSAMYFCASSASRGQAHGYTFGSGTRLTVV.

The rearrangement joins TRBV11-3 to TRBJ2-1; 10 bases agree with TRBD2. The trim removed 0 bases at V and 9 bases at J, leaving 8 bases unmatched. This CDR3 spans 16 amino acids. CDR1 is SGHNT, CDR2 YENEEA, per germline. CDR3 sequence (DNA): TGTGCCAGCAGCTTAGAAGGGTCTAGCGGGAGCGGTGAGCAGTTCTTC. As protein: CASSLEGSSGSGEQFF.

This chain links TRBV4-3 with TRBJ1-1; possible D gene TRBD1, 5 bases. Trimming shortened V by 0 bases and J by 6 bases, and 17 bases separated the two germline ends. The CDR3 totals 16 residues. Germline-derived CDR1 and CDR2 are LGHNA and YSLEER. In DNA form, the CDR3 reads TGCGCCAGCAGCCAAGATGGATCAGGGAGGTACGCTGAAGCTTTCTTT. Translated: CASSQDGSGRYAEAFF.

This clone was counted between two and nine times. The chain employs TRBV5-1 and TRBJ2-7; D possibly corresponds to TRBD2 (6 bases). Trimming stripped 7 bases from V and 7 bases from J, with 15 bases between. CDR3 length: 12 residues. CDR1 and CDR2 from the germline V gene are SGHRS and YFSETQ. The chain's CDR3 is CASWRDRWEQYF. The CDR3 DNA is TGCGCCAGCTGGCGGGATCGATGGGAGCAGTACTTC. Supplemented by reference TRBV5-1 and TRBJ2-7, the full variable domain reads KAGVTQTPRYLIKTRGQQVTLSCSPISGHRSVSWYQQTPGQGLQFLFEYFSETQRNKGNFPGRFSGRQFSNSRSEMNVSTLELGDSALYLCASWRDRWEQYFGPGTRLTVT.

The V call is TRBV6-4, the J call TRBJ2-1; 11 bases match TRBD2. CDR3 size: 18 residues. Germline V gene data show CDR1 as MRHNA and CDR2 as SNTAGT. J gave up 0 bases and V 0 bases, and 4 bases lay outside the gene matches. As DNA, the CDR3 is TGTGCCAGCAGTGACTCGTTTGGGACTAGCGGCTCCTACAATGAGCAGTTCTTC. Amino acids: CASSDSFGTSGSYNEQFF.

This chain connects TRBV6-4 to TRBJ2-3, with 9 positions matching TRBD2. Trimming removed 5 bases from V and 4 bases from J; junction bases left unmatched: 4. The length of the CDR3 is 14 residues. CDR1 MRHNA and CDR2 SNTAGT come from the germline V gene. The CDR3 protein is CASSSSGMPDTQYF. The CDR3 bases are TGTGCCAGCAGTTCTAGCGGGATGCCAGATACGCAGTATTTT.

V gene TRBV10-1 combines with J gene TRBJ2-2; 9 bases are shared with TRBD2. There are 15 residues in the CDR3. The germline gives CDR1 WNHNN, CDR2 SYGVQD (reference sequence). V lost 6 bases to trimming and J lost 6 bases; unmatched junction nucleotides: 8. The CDR3 DNA follows: TGCGCCAGCAGCCGGACTAGCGTCAGGTCCGGGGAGCTGTTTTTT. Translated, it gives CASSRTSVRSGELFF.

The chain uses TRBV27 and TRBJ2-7; unclear D gene. CDR3 length equals 14 residues. V lost 3 bases and J lost 0, with 9 bases in between. Germline V CDR1 and CDR2: MNHEY, SMNVEV (reference sequence). CDR3 in DNA: TGTGCCAGCAGTTTGGGCGCATACTCCTACGAGCAGTACTTC. Protein product: CASSLGAYSYEQYF.

The CDR3 bases are TGTGCCAGCAGCTTGCCGGGGGAGGGAGACACCGGGGAGCTGTTTTTT. This encodes CASSLPGEGDTGELFF. The chain uses TRBV5-6 and TRBJ2-2; 7 bases align to TRBD2. The CDR3 extends over 16 amino acids. CDR1 is SGHDT, CDR2 YYEEEE, per germline. V was pared by 1 base and J by 3 bases, with 6 bases of the junction left unmatched.

This chain links TRBV9 with TRBJ2-7, with D maybe TRBD2 (5 bases). The CDR3 contains 14 residues. In germline, CDR1 is SGDLS, CDR2 YYNGEE. V shed 2 bases and J shed 0 bases, with 9 bases lying between them. CDR3 in amino acids: CASSVTNPSYEQYF. DNA of the CDR3: TGTGCCAGCAGCGTGACTAATCCCTCCTACGAGCAGTACTTC.

This clone has only one observation. This chain uses TRBV11-2 with TRBJ2-1, with D perhaps matching TRBD2 (6 bases). CDR1 SGHAT and CDR2 FQNNGV come from the germline V gene. V was clipped by 5 bases and J by 4 bases, with 12 bases between them. The CDR3 has 14 amino acids. CDR3 region: CASSALASYNEQFF. As DNA, the CDR3 is TGTGCCAGCAGCGCTCTAGCGTCTTACAATGAGCAGTTCTTC.

The rearrangement links TRBV30 to TRBJ2-7, with 7 bases fitting TRBD1. This CDR3 comprises 14 residues. Germline CDR1 and CDR2: GTSNPN and SVGIG (reference sequence). V was clipped by 1 base and J by 1 base; unmatched bases: 4. CDR3: CAWSGDSKSYEQYF. The CDR3 DNA is TGTGCCTGGAGTGGGGACAGCAAATCCTACGAGCAGTACTTC.

This chain links TRBV5-1 with TRBJ2-1; D is ambiguous. In germline, CDR1 is SGHRS, CDR2 YFSETQ. The V end was cut by 0 bases, the J end by 7 bases, with 5 bases between. The CDR3 has 12 residues. CDR3 DNA sequence: TGCGCCAGCAGCTTGGTCGTTAATGAGCAGTTCTTC. The encoded protein is CASSLVVNEQFF. The whole variable domain, filled in from reference TRBV5-1 and TRBJ2-1, reads KAGVTQTPRYLIKTRGQQVTLSCSPISGHRSVSWYQQTPGQGLQFLFEYFSETQRNKGNFPGRFSGRQFSNSRSEMNVSTLELGDSALYLCASSLVVNEQFFGPGTRLTVL.

This sequence joins TRBV5-4 and TRBJ2-7; 8 positions agree with TRBD1. The length of the CDR3 is 15 residues. V shed 7 bases, J shed 3 bases, and the junction held 12 bases outside the gene matches. The germline gives CDR1 SGHNT, CDR2 YYREEE (reference sequence). The CDR3 protein is CASATRGGQDYEQYF. DNA for the CDR3: TGTGCCAGCGCGACCCGTGGGGGACAGGACTACGAGCAGTACTTC.

The J gene is TRBJ2-1, the V gene TRBV13, with 8 positions matching TRBD2. The junction had 7 bases not matched to a gene; V was cut back by 4 bases and J by 2 bases. The V gene's germline CDR1 is PRHDT and CDR2 FYEKMQ (reference sequence). The CDR3 is 16 amino acids. The CDR3 loop reads CASSSRTSGAYNEQFF. As DNA, the CDR3 is TGTGCCAGCAGCTCCCGAACTAGCGGAGCCTACAATGAGCAGTTCTTC.

The J gene is TRBJ2-7, the V gene TRBV13, with a weak D call TRBD2 (5 bases). The CDR3 has 13 amino acids. With 5 bases removed from V and 3 bases from J, the gap between germline ends came to 11 bases. CDR1 and CDR2 from the germline V gene are PRHDT and FYEKMQ (reference sequence). The CDR3 here is CASSPQRNYEQYF. CDR3 nucleotides: TGTGCCAGCAGCCCCCAGCGGAACTACGAGCAGTACTTC.